The clone carrying this TCR beta chain was seen once. Its specificity is not known. The record originates from a study of T cell responses to AZD1222 COVID-19 vaccine. Study-wide points: The sample set comprised mostly white British donors with more females, and clonal diversity was possibly underestimated.

Only in-frame clones appear in the TCRdb table, and some are missing; sequencing was by immunoSEQ multiplex PCR. This sample has some 25,000 clones, with around 86% found just once. Sequencing was performed on peripheral blood, taken 28 days after the second AZD1222 dose. The origin of this receptor is an adult who received the AZD1222 COVID-19 vaccine.

The CDR3 DNA is TGTGCCAGCAGCTTGTACAGGGCGGCTGAAGCTTTCTTT. Translated, it gives CASSLYRAAEAFF. The chain recombines TRBV5-5 with TRBJ1-1, with D perhaps matching TRBD1 (6 bases). The V gene's germline CDR1 is SGHKS and CDR2 YYEKEE (reference sequence). Trimming left V 1 base short and J 6 bases short, with 10 bases between. The CDR3 consists of 13 residues.